A selection of T cell receptor beta chains follows, all from one sample in a study of lymphopenia after photon versus proton radiotherapy. Profiling relied on immunoSEQ multiplex PCR, and the TCRdb table lists in-frame clones only, not all of them. The data show 30,000 or so clones, around 90% seen once. The specimen comprised peripheral blood, sampled from a patient treated with proton-based radiotherapy. These receptor sequences come from an older woman with cholangiocarcinoma. Some clones in this sample may be carry-over from other donors' samples. CDR3s include the opening cysteine and the closing phenylalanine or tryptophan. Each record gives: clone size, V gene, J gene, D gene, CDR3 DNA, CDR3 protein. The D gene is left open where the match is weak. Only some rows state a clone size, as once, few, many or a class for expanded clones.

clone size: NA; V gene: TRBV4-1; J gene: TRBJ1-2; D gene: NA; CDR3 DNA: TGCGCCAGCAGACCTCAGGGGCTTGGTCACTATGGCTACACCTTC; CDR3 protein: CASRPQGLGHYGYTF
clone size: NA; V gene: TRBV18; J gene: TRBJ1-5; D gene: NA; CDR3 DNA: TGTGCCAGCTCACTATTACAGGGTCCGAATCAGCCCCAGCATTTT; CDR3 protein: CASSLLQGPNQPQHF
clone size: NA; V gene: TRBV6-5; J gene: TRBJ2-7; D gene: TRBD1; CDR3 DNA: TGTGCCAGCAGTTTGGGGCAGGGGGCCTACGAGCAGTACTTC; CDR3 protein: CASSLGQGAYEQYF
clone size: once; V gene: TRBV30; J gene: TRBJ2-1; D gene: TRBD1; CDR3 DNA: TGTGCCTGGAGTAGAAACAGGGGCAGGGGGCCTGAGCAGTTCTTC; CDR3 protein: CAWSRNRGRGPEQFF
clone size: NA; V gene: TRBV18; J gene: TRBJ1-4; D gene: NA; CDR3 DNA: TGTGCCAGCTCACGGGGGACTAATGAAAAACTGTTTTTT; CDR3 protein: CASSRGTNEKLFF
clone size: NA; V gene: TRBV7-2; J gene: TRBJ2-5; D gene: TRBD2; CDR3 DNA: TGTGCCAGCAGCCCGGGACTAGCGGGAGGGGTAAGGGAGACCCAGTACTTC; CDR3 protein: CASSPGLAGGVRETQYF
clone size: NA; V gene: TRBV5-6; J gene: TRBJ2-1; D gene: NA; CDR3 DNA: TGTGCCAGCAGCTTGCTTAGGATGAGCTCCTACAATGAGCAGTTCTTC; CDR3 protein: CASSLLRMSSYNEQFF
clone size: NA; V gene: TRBV7-2; J gene: TRBJ2-7; D gene: NA; CDR3 DNA: TGTGCCAGCAGCTTAGTTCGCTTGGGACTTAAGGACGAGCAGTACTTC; CDR3 protein: CASSLVRLGLKDEQYF
clone size: NA; V gene: TRBV5-6; J gene: TRBJ2-5; D gene: NA; CDR3 DNA: TGTGCCAGCAGCTTGGTCAGAGCTCTCCAAGAGACCCAGTACTTC; CDR3 protein: CASSLVRALQETQYF
clone size: NA; V gene: TRBV4-1; J gene: TRBJ1-2; D gene: NA; CDR3 DNA: TGCGCCAGCAGCCTAACGCCCTACGGCGCTAACTATGGCTACACCTTC; CDR3 protein: CASSLTPYGANYGYTF
clone size: NA; V gene: TRBV20-1; J gene: TRBJ1-1; D gene: NA; CDR3 DNA: TGCAGTGCGAGTCAGGCTACTGAAGCTTTCTTT; CDR3 protein: CSASQATEAFF
clone size: NA; V gene: TRBV5-4; J gene: TRBJ1-2; D gene: NA; CDR3 DNA: TGTGCCAGCAGTCTCGTACGGACAGAGGATGGCTACACCTTC; CDR3 protein: CASSLVRTEDGYTF
clone size: NA; V gene: TRBV5-4; J gene: TRBJ2-1; D gene: NA; CDR3 DNA: TGTGCCAGCAGCCGGGGTCCAGGAGGGTGGGCTGAGCAGTTCTTC; CDR3 protein: CASSRGPGGWAEQFF
clone size: NA; V gene: TRBV11-2; J gene: TRBJ1-4; D gene: NA; CDR3 DNA: TGTGCCAGCAGCTTAGTCGGCCTGAGGGGAGAAAAACTGTTTTTT; CDR3 protein: CASSLVGLRGEKLFF
clone size: NA; V gene: TRBV5-1; J gene: TRBJ1-4; D gene: TRBD1; CDR3 DNA: TGCGCCAGCAGCTCCGGACAGGTTAATCCTCAGAAACTGTTTTTT; CDR3 protein: CASSSGQVNPQKLFF
clone size: NA; V gene: TRBV19; J gene: TRBJ2-6; D gene: NA; CDR3 DNA: TGTGCCAGTACCTCATGGGGACCTGGGGCCAACGTCCTGACTTTC; CDR3 protein: CASTSWGPGANVLTF
clone size: NA; V gene: TRBV5-4; J gene: TRBJ2-7; D gene: NA; CDR3 DNA: TGTGCCAGCAGCCCACCCGGGACCGAAAGTGACGAGCAGTACTTC; CDR3 protein: CASSPPGTESDEQYF
clone size: NA; V gene: TRBV5-1; J gene: TRBJ1-4; D gene: NA; CDR3 DNA: TGCGCCAGCAGCTTTACCGGGGGCGCGGGTGAAAAACTGTTTTTT; CDR3 protein: CASSFTGGAGEKLFF
clone size: once; V gene: TRBV7-9; J gene: TRBJ2-7; D gene: NA; CDR3 DNA: TGTGCCAGCAGCTTACAATTAGGACCAACCTACGAGCAGTACTTC; CDR3 protein: CASSLQLGPTYEQYF
clone size: NA; V gene: TRBV10-2; J gene: TRBJ1-5; D gene: NA; CDR3 DNA: TGCGCCAGCACGGACGTATATAGCAATCAGCCCCAGCATTTT; CDR3 protein: CASTDVYSNQPQHF
clone size: NA; V gene: TRBV2; J gene: TRBJ2-7; D gene: NA; CDR3 DNA: TGTGCCAGCCGCTACCAGACAGACTCCTACGAGCAGTACTTC; CDR3 protein: CASRYQTDSYEQYF
clone size: NA; V gene: TRBV2; J gene: TRBJ1-2; D gene: NA; CDR3 DNA: TGTGCCAGCAGTGACCGGGCTATCTATGGCTACACCTTC; CDR3 protein: CASSDRAIYGYTF
clone size: NA; V gene: TRBV5-1; J gene: TRBJ2-5; D gene: NA; CDR3 DNA: TGCGCCAGCAGCTCCCAACCTGTCGGGGGAGAGACCCAGTACTTC; CDR3 protein: CASSSQPVGGETQYF
clone size: NA; V gene: TRBV2; J gene: TRBJ1-5; D gene: NA; CDR3 DNA: TGTGCCAGCAGCCGACAGGATCGAAATCAGCCCCAGCATTTT; CDR3 protein: CASSRQDRNQPQHF
clone size: once; V gene: TRBV29-1; J gene: TRBJ2-5; D gene: NA; CDR3 DNA: TGCAGCGTTGACACGGGAGTCGATGAGACCCAGTACTTC; CDR3 protein: CSVDTGVDETQYF
clone size: NA; V gene: TRBV29-1; J gene: TRBJ1-1; D gene: NA; CDR3 DNA: TGCAGCGTTCTCGCAGGGGACACTGAAGCTTTCTTT; CDR3 protein: CSVLAGDTEAFF
clone size: once; V gene: TRBV5-1; J gene: TRBJ2-1; D gene: NA; CDR3 DNA: TGCGCCAGCAGCTTGGAGCTGGGAACAAATGAGCAGTTCTTC; CDR3 protein: CASSLELGTNEQFF
clone size: NA; V gene: TRBV6-5; J gene: TRBJ1-1; D gene: NA; CDR3 DNA: TGTGCCAGCAGTCGAAATCTGGACTATAACACTGAAGCTTTCTTT; CDR3 protein: CASSRNLDYNTEAFF
clone size: NA; V gene: TRBV5-1; J gene: TRBJ1-2; D gene: NA; CDR3 DNA: TGCGCCAGCAGCGGGACTCCCGAAGAAGCTAACTATGGCTACACCTTC; CDR3 protein: CASSGTPEEANYGYTF
clone size: few; V gene: TRBV18; J gene: TRBJ1-2; D gene: TRBD1; CDR3 DNA: TGTGCCAGCTCACCACTCGGGACAGGGGGCGACTATGGCTACACCTTC; CDR3 protein: CASSPLGTGGDYGYTF
clone size: NA; V gene: TRBV30; J gene: TRBJ2-3; D gene: NA; CDR3 DNA: TGTGCCTGGAACCCAGGGGTCACTTATACGCAGTATTTT; CDR3 protein: CAWNPGVTYTQYF
clone size: NA; V gene: TRBV18; J gene: TRBJ2-3; D gene: TRBD2; CDR3 DNA: TGTGCCAGCTCGCGCCTAGCGGGAGGCGGGGATACGCAGTATTTT; CDR3 protein: CASSRLAGGGDTQYF
clone size: NA; V gene: TRBV27; J gene: TRBJ2-1; D gene: NA; CDR3 DNA: TGTGCCAGCAGCGCTCTCACGCGATCTCCTTACAATGAGCAGTTCTTC; CDR3 protein: CASSALTRSPYNEQFF
clone size: NA; V gene: TRBV11-2; J gene: TRBJ2-1; D gene: TRBD2; CDR3 DNA: TGTGCCAGCAGCTTGGGACTAAACAATGAGCAGTTCTTC; CDR3 protein: CASSLGLNNEQFF
clone size: NA; V gene: TRBV7-3; J gene: TRBJ2-3; D gene: NA; CDR3 DNA: TGTGCCAGCAGCTTACGGACCCGGGACACAGATACGCAGTATTTT; CDR3 protein: CASSLRTRDTDTQYF
clone size: NA; V gene: TRBV14; J gene: TRBJ2-3; D gene: TRBD1; CDR3 DNA: TGTGCCAGCAGCCTGGGGGGACAGGGTTCCGATACGCAGTATTTT; CDR3 protein: CASSLGGQGSDTQYF
clone size: NA; V gene: TRBV7-6; J gene: TRBJ2-3; D gene: TRBD2; CDR3 DNA: TGTGCCAGCAGCCTACTAGCGGGGGGGCCTACAGATACGCAGTATTTT; CDR3 protein: CASSLLAGGPTDTQYF
clone size: NA; V gene: TRBV5-1; J gene: TRBJ1-1; D gene: NA; CDR3 DNA: TGCGCCAGCACCCACGGAGGGTCTCCCGTTCTTCATGAAGCTTTCTTT; CDR3 protein: CASTHGGSPVLHEAFF
clone size: NA; V gene: TRBV4-2; J gene: TRBJ2-7; D gene: NA; CDR3 DNA: TGTGCCAGCAGCCAGCTTAATAGGCTCCGGGTGCGCGAGCAGTACTTC; CDR3 protein: CASSQLNRLRVREQYF
clone size: NA; V gene: TRBV6-6; J gene: TRBJ1-1; D gene: NA; CDR3 DNA: TGTGCCAGCAGGTACAGGGCGAACACTGAAGCTTTCTTT; CDR3 protein: CASRYRANTEAFF
clone size: NA; V gene: TRBV15; J gene: TRBJ1-3; D gene: NA; CDR3 DNA: TGTGCCACCAGCACCCGGACAGTAGGAAACACCATATATTTT; CDR3 protein: CATSTRTVGNTIYF
clone size: NA; V gene: TRBV27; J gene: TRBJ2-2; D gene: NA; CDR3 DNA: TGTGCCAGCAGTTTTTCAGGACCTACGAACACCGGGGAGCTGTTTTTT; CDR3 protein: CASSFSGPTNTGELFF
clone size: NA; V gene: TRBV10-1; J gene: TRBJ2-5; D gene: NA; CDR3 DNA: TGCGCCAGCAGTGAAAGGTGGCAAGAGACCCAGTACTTC; CDR3 protein: CASSERWQETQYF
clone size: NA; V gene: TRBV28; J gene: TRBJ2-4; D gene: NA; CDR3 DNA: TGTGCCAGCAGTTCGCCGGGACACGGGTTACCCCCTAGATTC; CDR3 protein: CASSSPGHGLPPRF
clone size: NA; V gene: TRBV19; J gene: TRBJ1-2; D gene: NA; CDR3 DNA: TGTGCCAGTAAGAACGAAAACTATGGCTACACCTTC; CDR3 protein: CASKNENYGYTF
clone size: NA; V gene: TRBV7-3; J gene: TRBJ2-7; D gene: NA; CDR3 DNA: TGTGCCAGCAGCTTAGCGGAAGCGGAGTTTTACGAGCAGTACTTC; CDR3 protein: CASSLAEAEFYEQYF
clone size: NA; V gene: TRBV18; J gene: TRBJ1-1; D gene: NA; CDR3 DNA: TGTGCCAGCTCACGCCGGGCGGGGGCGATCAACACTGAAGCTTTCTTT; CDR3 protein: CASSRRAGAINTEAFF
clone size: NA; V gene: TRBV6-1; J gene: TRBJ2-3; D gene: NA; CDR3 DNA: TGTGCCAGCAGTACCCTAGCGATTCATACGCAGTATTTT; CDR3 protein: CASSTLAIHTQYF
clone size: NA; V gene: TRBV11-2; J gene: TRBJ2-5; D gene: TRBD2; CDR3 DNA: TGTGCCAGCAGCGATAGAGCCCAGCGGGGGGGCGAACAGACCCAGTACTTC; CDR3 protein: CASSDRAQRGGEQTQYF
clone size: NA; V gene: TRBV25-1; J gene: TRBJ1-3; D gene: NA; CDR3 DNA: TGTGCCAGCAGTGCCCCCGCCGCGCCAAACACCATATATTTT; CDR3 protein: CASSAPAAPNTIYF
clone size: NA; V gene: TRBV6-4; J gene: TRBJ2-6; D gene: NA; CDR3 DNA: TGTGCCAGCAGTGAGAGGATCTGGGCCAACGTCCTGACTTTC; CDR3 protein: CASSERIWANVLTF
clone size: NA; V gene: TRBV6-5; J gene: TRBJ2-5; D gene: NA; CDR3 DNA: TGTGCCAGCAGTTCCTTAGGGCGGGCGAAGACCCAGTACTTC; CDR3 protein: CASSSLGRAKTQYF
clone size: NA; V gene: TRBV6-5; J gene: TRBJ1-2; D gene: TRBD1; CDR3 DNA: TGTGCCAGCAGTCGAACAGGGGGTGGAGGCTACACCTTC; CDR3 protein: CASSRTGGGGYTF
clone size: NA; V gene: TRBV7-9; J gene: TRBJ1-2; D gene: NA; CDR3 DNA: TGTGCCAGCAGCCAGGAATGGAGGGGGTTAAACTATGGCTACACCTTC; CDR3 protein: CASSQEWRGLNYGYTF
clone size: NA; V gene: TRBV29-1; J gene: TRBJ2-7; D gene: NA; CDR3 DNA: TGCAGCGTGGTTGGGCTAGTCAACGAGCAGTACTTC; CDR3 protein: CSVVGLVNEQYF
clone size: NA; V gene: TRBV27; J gene: TRBJ2-1; D gene: NA; CDR3 DNA: TGTGCCAGCAGTTTAAGTTGGCTAGCCTTCAATGAGCAGTTCTTC; CDR3 protein: CASSLSWLAFNEQFF
clone size: NA; V gene: TRBV7-2; J gene: TRBJ2-7; D gene: NA; CDR3 DNA: TGTGCCAGCAGCTTAAGGGATGTCTCCTACGAGCAGTACTTC; CDR3 protein: CASSLRDVSYEQYF
clone size: NA; V gene: TRBV16; J gene: TRBJ2-1; D gene: NA; CDR3 DNA: TGTGCCAGCAGCCAATCTTTCAGGCTAGATAACAATGAGCAGTTCTTC; CDR3 protein: CASSQSFRLDNNEQFF
clone size: NA; V gene: TRBV2; J gene: TRBJ2-1; D gene: TRBD2; CDR3 DNA: TGTGCCAGCAGTGCCGAGCGGGGGAGGTACAATGAGCAGTTCTTC; CDR3 protein: CASSAERGRYNEQFF
clone size: NA; V gene: TRBV7-9; J gene: TRBJ1-4; D gene: NA; CDR3 DNA: TGTGCCAGCAGCTTAGGAGGTGGGCCCGCTGGAAAACTGTTTTTT; CDR3 protein: CASSLGGGPAGKLFF